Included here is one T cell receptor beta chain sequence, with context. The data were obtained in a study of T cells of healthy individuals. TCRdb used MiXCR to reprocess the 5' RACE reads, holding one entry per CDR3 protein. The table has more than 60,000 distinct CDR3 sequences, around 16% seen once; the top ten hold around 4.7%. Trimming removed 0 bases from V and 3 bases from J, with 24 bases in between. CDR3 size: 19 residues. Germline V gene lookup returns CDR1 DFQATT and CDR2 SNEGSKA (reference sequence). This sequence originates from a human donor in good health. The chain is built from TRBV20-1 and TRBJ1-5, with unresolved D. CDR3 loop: CSAREEGKILDSNNQPQHF. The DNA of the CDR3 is TGCAGTGCTAGAGAGGAAGGGAAGATACTGGACTCCAACAATCAGCCCCAGCATTTT.